This T cell receptor beta chain was captured in a study of human T cells and chemical hapten exposure. The V and J ends lost 5 bases and 4 bases respectively, with 9 bases between them. CDR1 and CDR2 (germline): SGHTA, FQGNSA. The CDR3 length is 13 residues. This clonotype was found many times. TCRdb reprocessed the RACE reads via MiXCR and lists one record per CDR3 protein. Of 35,000 to 45,000 distinct CDR3 sequences in the sample, approximately 13% are singletons; the top ten hold 4.5% to 7%. Documented time point: pre-sensitization, week 0. The treatment: therapeutic diphenylcyclopropenone sensitization with weekly scalp DPC.

This material consisted of whole blood, taken in connection with sensitization to the hapten diphenylcyclopropenone (DPC). This TCR was sampled from a woman aged 25-40 years with alopecia areata. Some clones in this sample may be carry-over from other donors' samples. The J gene is TRBJ1-5, the V gene TRBV7-2, with D perhaps matching TRBD1 (6 bases). DNA of the CDR3: TGTGCCAGCAGCGCACAGGGAAATCAGCCCCAGCATTTT. It yields the protein CASSAQGNQPQHF.